Listed below are T cell receptor beta chains from one sample, sequenced in a study of neurological immune-mediated disorders. TCRdb reanalysed the 5' RACE reads using MiXCR and keeps one entry per CDR3 protein. The sample lists 50,000 to 75,000 distinct CDR3 sequences; around 4% were seen once. Material: PBMCs. The receptor set was obtained from a man in his fifties with multiple sclerosis. CDR3s include the opening cysteine and the closing phenylalanine or tryptophan. The order of the fields is CDR3 DNA, CDR3 protein, D gene, V gene, J gene, clone size. D genes are given only for firm matches. The listing skips clone size in some rows; elsewhere it reads once, few, many or a size class.

TGCAGTGCCACAACCACCAGGGGGCTCATGGAGACCCAGTACTTC,CSATTTRGLMETQYF,TRBD1,TRBV20-1,TRBJ2-5,many
TGCGCCAGCAGCTTGGCGGAAGCTAACTATGGCTACACCTTC,CASSLAEANYGYTF,-,TRBV5-1,TRBJ1-2,many
TGCAGTGCGGACAGGAGTTCTGACTATGGCTACACCTTC,CSADRSSDYGYTF,TRBD1,TRBV20-1,TRBJ1-2,few
TGTGCCAGCAGTTTTACCGGGGAGAATGAGCAGTTCTTC,CASSFTGENEQFF,-,TRBV12-3/TRBV12-4,TRBJ2-1,few
TGCAGTGCTAGATCGATCACTCCAGGAAACACCATATATTTT,CSARSITPGNTIYF,-,TRBV20-1,TRBJ1-3,many
TGCGCCAGCAGCTTGAACAGTCAGAACACTGAAGCTTTCTTT,CASSLNSQNTEAFF,-,TRBV5-1,TRBJ1-1,many
TGTGCCAGCTCACCAGGACAGGACCACTATGGCTACACCTTC,CASSPGQDHYGYTF,TRBD1,TRBV18,TRBJ1-2,many
TGCAGCGTTGGAGGGACTAGCGGGGGGTTGACAGATACGCAGTATTTT,CSVGGTSGGLTDTQYF,TRBD2,TRBV29-1,TRBJ2-3,many
TGTGCCAGCAGCTTAGGAGGGGATAATTCACCCCTCAACTTT,CASSLGGDNSPLNF,-,TRBV13,TRBJ1-6,-
TGTGCCAGCAGCTTAGTAGGTAGCGGGGGTAGGAATGAGCAGTTCTTC,CASSLVGSGGRNEQFF,TRBD2,TRBV7-6,TRBJ2-1,many
TGTGCCAGCAGTTACTCCCGAGTCACAGATACGCAGTATTTT,CASSYSRVTDTQYF,-,TRBV6-6,TRBJ2-3,few
TGCAGTGCTCCTGAGGGCTCCTATAATTCACCCCTCCACTTT,CSAPEGSYNSPLHF,-,TRBV20-1,TRBJ1-6,many
TGTGCCAGCAGCTTGCTGGGTGTCTACAATGAGCAGTTCTTC,CASSLLGVYNEQFF,-,TRBV5-6,TRBJ2-1,many
TGTGCCAGCTCACCATATATGTCGAACACTGAAGCTTTCTTT,CASSPYMSNTEAFF,-,TRBV18,TRBJ1-1,many
TGCGCCAGCAGCTTGTATCCCGGTGACGGCGAGGGTGCTTTCTTT,CASSLYPGDGEGAFF,-,TRBV5-1,TRBJ1-1,many
TGCAGCGTTAGTATGGGGACCGAAGCTTTCTTT,CSVSMGTEAFF,-,TRBV29-1,TRBJ1-1,-
TGCAGTCCGCTCGTGGGGGGCGGGGATACGCAGTATTTT,CSPLVGGGDTQYF,-,TRBV20-1,TRBJ2-3,few
TGTGCCAGCAGTTTCGATGACAGGACTGAGCAGTACTTC,CASSFDDRTEQYF,-,TRBV12-3/TRBV12-4,TRBJ2-7,many
TGCGCCAGCAGCTTGAGGGGATACTCCACAGATACGCAGTATTTT,CASSLRGYSTDTQYF,-,TRBV5-1,TRBJ2-3,many
TGCAGTGCTAGAGAGGCGAACAGGGGTTTCATGAATTCACCCCTCCACTTT,CSAREANRGFMNSPLHF,TRBD1,TRBV20-1,TRBJ1-6,many
TGTGCCAGCACCATCGACAGTCCTCCAGTCGGGGAGCTGTTTTTT,CASTIDSPPVGELFF,-,TRBV5-5,TRBJ2-2,-
TGTGCCAGCAGCACGGGAGCCTTTAACTATGGCTACACCTTC,CASSTGAFNYGYTF,-,TRBV12-3/TRBV12-4,TRBJ1-2,many
TGTGCCAGCAGCTTGGGCCAGGGGAGGGGATCCTACAATGAGCAGTTCTTC,CASSLGQGRGSYNEQFF,-,TRBV5-6,TRBJ2-1,many
TGTGCCAGCAGCCCGGACAGGGACGGTGGCTACACCTTC,CASSPDRDGGYTF,TRBD1,TRBV5-8,TRBJ1-2,many
TGTGCCAGCAGCTTCGGGACAGGGGATTTTTGGGAGACCCAGTACTTC,CASSFGTGDFWETQYF,TRBD1,TRBV7-9,TRBJ2-5,many
TGCGCCAGCAGCTTGGTTAGGGCCGAGACCACTGAAGCTTTCTTT,CASSLVRAETTEAFF,-,TRBV5-1,TRBJ1-1,many
TGCGCCAGCAGCTTAAATAATTCACCCCTCCACTTT,CASSLNNSPLHF,-,TRBV5-1,TRBJ1-6,many
TGTGCCAGCAGTTACCTTGGAAATAGCACAGATACGCAGTATTTT,CASSYLGNSTDTQYF,-,TRBV6-2/TRBV6-3,TRBJ2-3,-
TGTGCCAGCAGTAATTCAGGGTACAATGAGCAGTTCTTC,CASSNSGYNEQFF,-,TRBV6-2/TRBV6-3,TRBJ2-1,many
TGTGCCAGCAGCTTGGGTGACCTCCGGGATCAGCCCCAGCATTTT,CASSLGDLRDQPQHF,-,TRBV7-9,TRBJ1-5,many
TGTGCCAGCAGCTTAGCCCAGCCTGTTAATTCACCCCTCCACTTT,CASSLAQPVNSPLHF,-,TRBV7-8,TRBJ1-6,many
TGTGCCAGCAGGGGACTAGCGGCAACTTCCTCCTACGAGCAGTACTTC,CASRGLAATSSYEQYF,TRBD2,TRBV2,TRBJ2-7,many
TGCGCCAGCAGCCAAGCCGGGACAGGGGGCGAGCAGTACTTC,CASSQAGTGGEQYF,TRBD1,TRBV4-1,TRBJ2-7,many
TGTGCCAGCAGCTTAGGGGCCTCTGGGGGCGCGAGGAATGAGCAGTTCTTC,CASSLGASGGARNEQFF,-,TRBV7-9,TRBJ2-1,few
TGCGCCAGCAGCTTGGTTTCTCCGGGGGCCAACGTCCTGACTTTC,CASSLVSPGANVLTF,-,TRBV5-1,TRBJ2-6,many
TGCGCCAGCAGCTTGGAAGGCAGGGGCTTTAGCCAAGAGACCCAGTACTTC,CASSLEGRGFSQETQYF,-,TRBV5-1,TRBJ2-5,many
TGCGCCAGCAGCTTGGGTTCCCCCGGGGAGCTGTTTTTT,CASSLGSPGELFF,-,TRBV5-1,TRBJ2-2,many